The clone carrying this TCR beta chain was recorded once. Its antigen is unidentified. V shed 4 bases and J 0 bases; nucleotides not matched to a gene: 9. The CDR3 is 16 residues long. Germline CDR1 reads SEHNR; CDR2 reads FQNEAQ (reference sequence). As the library was built, unique molecular identifiers were attached to individual cDNA molecules. MiXCR, run by TCRdb on the reads, gives a single entry per CDR3 protein. Counted here are 4,000 to 5,000 distinct CDR3 sequences, 49% occurring once; the ten biggest clones make up roughly 3.5%. The data are from a study of human T cells and chemical hapten exposure. Study details: Weekly scalp doses of diphenylcyclopropenone were given to patients during the approximately 25-week study.

Regarding the study as a whole: Donors' alopecia may make their immune response differ from healthy people's. There was no change with DPC sensitization in TCRs above 1 in 1000 frequency.

Treatment meaning: therapeutic diphenylcyclopropenone sensitization with weekly scalp DPC. The V call is TRBV7-9, the J call TRBJ2-7; 7 bases align to TRBD2. Material: whole blood, obtained before DPC sensitization or 2, 6, or about 24 weeks after (not recorded which). The sequence was collected from an adult with alopecia areata. Some clones in this sample may be carry-over from other donors' samples. This table probably holds off-target reads from a library built for another chain. The CDR3 DNA follows: TGTGCCAGCAGCTACGTCCCTGGCGGGGGCTCCTACGAGCAGTACTTC. It translates to CASSYVPGGGSYEQYF.